These 21 T cell receptor beta chains share one sample of origin, sequenced in a study of regulatory T cells in long-lasting Graves disease. Documented time point: newly diagnosed GD, antithyroid drugs for less than 3 months. PBMCs were the source of the RNA used for TCR sequencing. CDR3 regions were amplified by Arm-PCR using iRepertoire HTBI primers to build TCR beta libraries. From the multiplex PCR reads, TCRdb called clonotypes with MiXCR, one entry per CDR3 protein. In the table there are 420,000 or so distinct CDR3 sequences, about 15% of which are singletons. The same specimen was also included in a second study, on T cells in Graves' hyperthyroidism and ophthalmopathy.

The specimen was peripheral blood mononuclear cells (PBMCs), collected at new diagnosis, from a patient treated with antithyroid drugs. These TCRs come from a woman under 30 with Graves disease.

This clonotype appeared many times. The chain is built from TRBV7-2 and TRBJ2-3, with D unresolved. Germline V CDR1 and CDR2: SGHTA, FQGNSA. The CDR3 contains 12 residues. With 5 bases removed from V and 3 bases from J, the gap between germline ends came to 6 bases. CDR3 DNA: TGTGCCAGCAGCCCTACAACAGATACGCAGTATTTT. Translating gives CASSPTTDTQYF.

This clonotype was detected only a few times. This chain links TRBV25-1 with TRBJ2-7; 8 bases are shared with TRBD1. The germline gives CDR1 MGHDK, CDR2 SYGVNS. The trim removed 7 bases at V and 6 bases at J, leaving 11 bases unmatched. The CDR3 consists of 14 residues. CDR3 nucleotides: TGTGCCAGCATGAGAGGACAGGGAAGTGTCGAGCAGTACTTC. Translation gives CASMRGQGSVEQYF.

V gene TRBV15 combines with J gene TRBJ2-7, with D perhaps matching TRBD2 (6 bases). There are 14 residues in the CDR3. Germline V gives CDR1 LNHNV, CDR2 YYDKDF (reference sequence). V lost 3 bases to trimming and J lost 3 bases, with 12 bases between them. The CDR3 DNA reads as TGTGCCACCAGCAGGCCGGGACTCAGCTACGAGCAGTACTTC. Translating it yields CATSRPGLSYEQYF.

This clonotype appeared a few times. DNA for the CDR3: TGTGCCAGCAGCGTAGCCCCAAGGGGCAGGGGGCTGGAGACCCAGTACTTC. This codes for CASSVAPRGRGLETQYF. The chain couples TRBV9 to TRBJ2-5; 8 bases agree with TRBD1. J lost 5 bases, V lost 0 bases, and 12 bases had no gene match. This CDR3 comprises 17 residues. Germline values: CDR1 SGDLS, CDR2 YYNGEE.

In the case of this clonotype: This may stem from a read error, because a much larger clone lies one nucleotide away. The J gene is TRBJ2-4, the V gene TRBV7-3, with D possibly matching TRBD1 (5 bases). Per germline, CDR1 SGHTA and CDR2 FQGTGA. The CDR3 totals 13 residues. Trimming took off 2 bases at V and 13 bases at J, with 15 bases between the two ends. As DNA, the CDR3 is TGTGCCAGCAGCTTACAAACAGGCAATGAGCAGTACTTC. Translation gives CASSLQTGNEQYF.

This clonotype has only a few counts. The chain is built from TRBV7-3 and TRBJ2-6; tentatively, D is TRBD2 (6 bases). With 1 base removed from V and 4 bases from J, the gap between germline ends came to 11 bases. CDR1 SGHTA and CDR2 FQGTGA come from the germline V gene. This CDR3 contains 16 residues. DNA of the CDR3: TGTGCCAGCAGCTTAAATTCGGGGGTAGGGGCCAACGTCCTGACTTTC. Translating it yields CASSLNSGVGANVLTF.

The rearrangement joins TRBV7-9 to TRBJ2-3, with 13 bases matching TRBD2. V dropped 5 bases and J dropped 3; count of bases not matched to a gene: 8. CDR1 is SEHNR, CDR2 FQNEAQ, per germline (reference sequence). The CDR3 is 17 amino acids. The DNA of the CDR3 is TGTGCCAGCAGCCTGACTAGCGGGAGGTATGCAACAGATACGCAGTATTTT. Translated: CASSLTSGRYATDTQYF.

Only a few counts were recorded for this clonotype. The chain uses TRBV11-3 and TRBJ2-1; D not resolved. There are 15 residues in the CDR3. The germline V gene has CDR1 SGHNT and CDR2 YENEEA. V was shortened by 3 bases and J by 0 bases, with 9 bases between the two germline ends. The CDR3 nucleotides read TGTGCCAGCAGCTTCAAGGCGAGCTCCTACAATGAGCAGTTCTTC. Amino acids: CASSFKASSYNEQFF.

In its sample, this clonotype was seen a few times. The V and J genes are TRBV11-3 and TRBJ2-3, with 7 bases aligning to TRBD2. Germline V gene data show CDR1 as SGHNT and CDR2 as YENEEA. The CDR3 loop spans 18 amino acids. J gave up 1 base and V 3 bases, and 13 bases lay outside the gene matches. The CDR3 loop is CASSFSGSGYSRTDTQYF. The DNA for the CDR3 is TGTGCCAGCAGCTTCTCTGGTAGCGGGTACTCACGCACAGATACGCAGTATTTT.

This clonotype appeared many times. V gene TRBV6-1 combines with J gene TRBJ1-3; D might be TRBD1 (6 bases). Germline V lookup: CDR1 MNHNS, CDR2 SASEGT. The V end was cut by 6 bases, the J end by 8 bases, with 17 bases between. CDR3 size: 14 residues. The CDR3 region is CASRPASPGDTIYF. CDR3 nucleotides: TGTGCCAGCAGACCCGCCTCGCCAGGGGACACCATATATTTT.

This clonotype was detected only a few times. The chain combines TRBV29-1 with TRBJ2-3; 9 bases align to TRBD2. Germline CDR1 is SQVTM and CDR2 is ANQGSEA. The V and J ends lost 6 bases and 3 bases, in that order; junction bases with no gene match: 4. CDR3 length: 13 amino acids. This chain's CDR3 is CSVRLAVTDTQYF. In nucleotides, the CDR3 is TGCAGCGTAAGACTAGCGGTGACAGATACGCAGTATTTT.

The chain couples TRBV4-1 to TRBJ2-7, with D tentatively TRBD2 (7 bases). V was trimmed by 3 bases and J by 5 bases, leaving 14 bases between them. The CDR3 is made up of 14 amino acids. The germline CDR1 and CDR2 sequences are MGHRA and YSYEKL. The CDR3 reads CASSQRVGGDEQYF. CDR3 DNA: TGCGCCAGCAGCCAGCGGGTAGGGGGGGACGAGCAGTACTTC.

This clonotype has more than one count but fewer than ten. The chain combines TRBV20-1 with TRBJ1-5; possible D gene TRBD1, 5 bases. From germline, CDR1 is DFQATT and CDR2 SNEGSKA (reference sequence). The CDR3 has 13 amino acids. Trimming pared 1 base from V and 4 bases from J, leaving 8 bases between. The CDR3 bases are TGCAGTGCTAGAGTGACAGCTAATCAGCCCCAGCATTTT. Amino acid sequence: CSARVTANQPQHF.

With respect to this clonotype: A much bigger clone sits one base away, suggesting this may be a read error. The J gene is TRBJ2-7, the V gene TRBV7-2, with 7 bases lining up with TRBD2. The germline CDR1 and CDR2 sequences are SGHTA and FQGNSA. The CDR3 runs to 16 residues. The CDR3 is CASSRSVAGEGYEQDF. The DNA of the CDR3 is TGTGCCAGCAGCCGATCCGTGGCGGGAGAAGGGTACGAGCAGGACTTC. Together with reference TRBV7-2 and TRBJ2-7, the CDR3 gives the full variable domain: GAGVSQSPSNKVTEKGKDVELRCDPISGHTALYWYRQSLGQGLEFLIYFQGNSAPDKSGLPSDRFSAERTGGSVSTLTIQRTQQEDSAVYLCASSRSVAGEGYEQDFGPGTRLTVT.

This clonotype was seen many times. The chain is built from TRBV18 and TRBJ2-7; a weak D match, TRBD1 (6 bases). CDR1 and CDR2 from the germline V gene are KGHSH and LQKENI. V lost 3 bases, J lost 3 bases, and 12 bases lay in between. The CDR3 contains 14 residues. The CDR3 coding sequence is TGTGCCAGCTCACCTGAGGGGGAGATCTACGAGCAGTACTTC. Translating it yields CASSPEGEIYEQYF.

This clonotype was observed at least ten times. The rearrangement links TRBV6-1 to TRBJ2-7; 12 bases line up with TRBD2. CDR1 and CDR2 (germline): MNHNS, SASEGT. The J segment lost 3 bases and the V segment lost 3 bases, leaving 3 bases of the junction unmatched. The length of the CDR3 is 15 residues. Here the CDR3 reads CASSETSGRSYEQYF. The CDR3 nucleotides read TGTGCCAGCAGTGAGACTAGCGGGAGAAGCTACGAGCAGTACTTC.

This clonotype appeared many times. The chain links TRBV6-1 to TRBJ1-5; D is possibly TRBD1 (5 bases). Germline-derived CDR1 and CDR2 are MNHNS and SASEGT. CDR3 length: 11 residues. The V end lost 8 bases, the J end lost 5 bases, and 7 bases lay between the germline ends. CDR3: CASQGHQPQHF. DNA for the CDR3: TGTGCCAGCCAGGGTCATCAGCCCCAGCATTTT.

V usage is TRBV7-8 and J usage is TRBJ1-1, with D possibly being TRBD1 (6 bases). Trimming left V 7 bases short and J 1 base short, with 16 bases between. CDR1 is SGHVS, CDR2 FQNEAQ, per germline. This CDR3 spans 15 amino acids. CDR3: CASTRRGAANTEAFF. The CDR3, as DNA: TGTGCCAGCACCCGCCGGGGGGCGGCGAACACTGAAGCTTTCTTT.

This clonotype was recorded at least ten times. The V gene is TRBV27, the J gene TRBJ1-4; 7 bases are a match to TRBD1. The CDR3 extends over 14 amino acids. Trimming removed 2 bases from V and 6 bases from J; junction bases left unmatched: 3. Germline CDR1 reads MNHEY; CDR2 reads SMNVEV (reference sequence). CDR3: CASSLDREYEKLFF. The CDR3 DNA reads TGTGCCAGCAGTTTAGACAGGGAGTATGAAAAACTGTTTTTT.

This clonotype was seen many times. The gene calls are TRBV24-1 and TRBJ2-1; 9 bases match TRBD1. The CDR3 contains 14 residues. Per the germline V gene, CDR1 is KGHDR and CDR2 is SFDVKD. V trimming: 0 bases; J trimming: 11 bases; junction bases outside the gene matches: 4. For the CDR3, the DNA is TGTGCCACCAGTGATTTGTTGGGACAGGGTAAGCAGTTCTTC. It yields the protein CATSDLLGQGKQFF.

Remarks on this clonotype: With a much larger clone just one base away, this may be a read error. The rearrangement links TRBV28 to TRBJ1-5, with a weak D call TRBD1 (6 bases). The CDR3 runs to 14 residues. Between the trimmed V and J ends, which lost 5 bases and 2 bases, there was a span of 10 bases. CDR1 is MDHEN, CDR2 SYDVKM, per germline. The CDR3 region has the DNA TGTGCCAGCAGTACACAGGGAGGCAATCAGCCCCAGCATTTT. This sequence encodes CASSTQGGNQPQHF.